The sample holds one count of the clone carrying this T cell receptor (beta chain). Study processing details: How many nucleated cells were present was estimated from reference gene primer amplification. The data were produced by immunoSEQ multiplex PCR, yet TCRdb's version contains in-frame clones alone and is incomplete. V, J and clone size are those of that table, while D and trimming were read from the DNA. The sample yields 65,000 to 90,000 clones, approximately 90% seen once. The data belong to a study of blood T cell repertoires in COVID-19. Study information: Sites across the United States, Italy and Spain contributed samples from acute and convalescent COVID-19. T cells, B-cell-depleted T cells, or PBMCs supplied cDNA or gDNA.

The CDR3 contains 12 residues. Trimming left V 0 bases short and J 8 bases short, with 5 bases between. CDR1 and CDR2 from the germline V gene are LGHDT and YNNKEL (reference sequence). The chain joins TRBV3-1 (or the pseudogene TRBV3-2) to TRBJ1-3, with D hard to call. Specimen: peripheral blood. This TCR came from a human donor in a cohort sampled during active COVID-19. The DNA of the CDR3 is TGTGCCAGCAGCCAAGATGCGTACACCATATATTTT. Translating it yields CASSQDAYTIYF.